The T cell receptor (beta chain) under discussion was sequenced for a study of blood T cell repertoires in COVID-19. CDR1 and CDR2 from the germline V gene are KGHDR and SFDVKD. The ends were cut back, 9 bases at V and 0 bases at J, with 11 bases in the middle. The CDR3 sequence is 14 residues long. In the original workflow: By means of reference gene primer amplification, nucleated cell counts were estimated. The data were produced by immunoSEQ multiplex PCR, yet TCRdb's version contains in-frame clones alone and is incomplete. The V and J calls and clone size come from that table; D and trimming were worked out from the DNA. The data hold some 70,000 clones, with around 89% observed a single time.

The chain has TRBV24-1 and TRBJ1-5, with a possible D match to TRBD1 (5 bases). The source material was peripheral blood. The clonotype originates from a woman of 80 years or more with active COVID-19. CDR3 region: CATGRGNSNQPQHF. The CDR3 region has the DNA TGTGCCACCGGTAGGGGAAATAGCAATCAGCCCCAGCATTTT.